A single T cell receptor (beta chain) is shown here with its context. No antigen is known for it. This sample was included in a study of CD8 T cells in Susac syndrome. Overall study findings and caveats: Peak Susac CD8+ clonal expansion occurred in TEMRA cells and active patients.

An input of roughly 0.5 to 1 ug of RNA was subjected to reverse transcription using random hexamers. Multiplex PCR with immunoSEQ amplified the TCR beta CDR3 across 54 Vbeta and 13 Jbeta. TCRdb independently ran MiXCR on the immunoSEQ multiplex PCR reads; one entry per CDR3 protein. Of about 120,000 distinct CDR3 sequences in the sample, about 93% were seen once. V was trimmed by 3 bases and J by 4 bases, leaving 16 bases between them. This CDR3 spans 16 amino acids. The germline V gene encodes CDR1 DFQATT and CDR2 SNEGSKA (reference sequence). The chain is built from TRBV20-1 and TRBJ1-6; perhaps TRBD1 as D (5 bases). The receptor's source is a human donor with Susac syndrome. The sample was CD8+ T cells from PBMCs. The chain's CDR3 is CSASAPKTAYNSPLHF. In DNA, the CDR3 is TGCAGTGCTAGTGCTCCTAAGACAGCATATAATTCACCCCTCCACTTT.